This TCR beta chain was retrieved from a study of blood T cells in healthy people across ages. A second PCR, run for about 7 to 11 cycles, used a sample-barcoded 5' primer plus a J-beta primer mix. Using its own MiXCR run on the 5' RACE reads, TCRdb lists one record per CDR3 protein. This sample yields 790,000 or so distinct CDR3 sequences, of which 56% are seen a single time; more than 25% belongs to the top ten. Per-sample yields of isolated PBMCs were at least 7 million. Extractions gave at least 5.5 micrograms of total RNA per sample. What was sequenced was blood. The clonotype was recovered from a man in his forties or fifties in good health.

The CDR3 nucleotides read TGTGCCAGCACCACAAGAGGGACAGCCTCCTACGAGCAGTACTTC. This codes for CASTTRGTASYEQYF. This chain uses TRBV27 with TRBJ2-7, with 7 bases that match TRBD1. The CDR3 loop spans 15 amino acids. Germline CDR1 MNHEY, CDR2 SMNVEV (reference sequence). V trimming: 7 bases; J trimming: 0 bases; junction bases outside the gene matches: 9.